The 17 T cell receptor beta chains below come from one sample, sequenced in a study of neoadjuvant anti-PD-1 for oral cavity cancer. TCRdb's table, derived via immunoSEQ multiplex PCR, lists solely in-frame clones and lacks some. The data contain approximately 42,000 clones, 77% of them seen just once; the ten biggest clones take up 4.8%. Noted time point: after neoadjuvant nivolumab, at surgical resection. The specimen comprised PBMCs, sampled after nivolumab (anti-PD-1) treatment. The receptors stem from a person aged 35 to 85 with oral cavity squamous cell carcinoma.

The V gene is TRBV7-9, the J gene TRBJ2-7, with 10 bases fitting TRBD1. CDR1 is SEHNR and CDR2 is FQNEAQ in the germline V gene (reference sequence). This CDR3 region has 16 residues. V lost 4 bases, J lost 4 bases, and 10 bases stayed unmatched. As DNA, the CDR3 is TGTGCCAGCAGCTCGTCTGACCGGGACAGGGGTTACGAGCAGTACTTC. Protein: CASSSSDRDRGYEQYF.

The rearrangement uses TRBV5-4 and TRBJ2-1; 9 positions agree with TRBD1. V trimming: 5 bases; J trimming: 7 bases; junction bases outside the gene matches: 10. CDR1 and CDR2 from the germline V gene are SGHNT and YYREEE (reference sequence). The CDR3 runs to 15 residues. The chain's CDR3 is CASRPRQGGRNEQFF. The CDR3, as DNA: TGTGCCAGCAGACCCCGACAGGGGGGAAGGAATGAGCAGTTCTTC. Full variable domain (remainder filled in from reference TRBV5-4 and TRBJ2-1): ETGVTQSPTHLIKTRGQQVTLRCSSQSGHNTVSWYQQALGQGPQFIFQYYREEENGRGNFPPRFSGLQFPNYSSELNVNALELDDSALYLCASRPRQGGRNEQFFGPGTRLTVL.

This rearrangement joins TRBV1 to TRBJ2-1; the table's D call of TRBD2 was not tested on the DNA. TRBV1 represents a pseudogene. This CDR3 comprises 15 residues. The CDR3 DNA reads TGCACCAGCAGCCAAGCTAGCGGGGGGGCCTCCCTCAAGTTCTTC. Protein: CTSSQASGGASLKFF.

The CDR3 is CASSIAGAMDTGELFF. The DNA for the CDR3 is TGCGCCAGCAGCATAGCGGGAGCTATGGACACCGGGGAGCTGTTTTTT. The V and J genes are TRBV10-1 and TRBJ2-2, with TRBD2 matching 9 bases. This CDR3 is built from 16 residues. V trimming: 6 bases; J trimming: 3 bases; junction bases outside the gene matches: 8. Germline assignment: CDR1 WNHNN and CDR2 SYGVQD (reference sequence).

V and J are TRBV11-2 and TRBJ2-1; 8 bases are a match to TRBD2. Germline V gene lookup returns CDR1 SGHAT and CDR2 FQNNGV. V dropped 0 bases and J dropped 10; count of bases not matched to a gene: 8. The CDR3 runs to 15 residues. CDR3 DNA sequence: TGTGCCAGCAGCTTAGAAGCCAGCGGGGGATTCGAGCAGTTCTTC. Protein sequence: CASSLEASGGFEQFF.

V gene TRBV7-9 combines with J gene TRBJ1-2; 11 bases match TRBD1. Germline lookup yields CDR1 SEHNR and CDR2 FQNEAQ (reference sequence). CDR3 size: 16 residues. J gave up 4 bases and V 5 bases, and 9 bases lay outside the gene matches. In DNA, the CDR3 is TGTGCCAGCAGCCCCCGGGACAGGGGGATTCTCTATGGCTACACCTTC. This translates into CASSPRDRGILYGYTF.

The chain combines TRBV20-1 with TRBJ2-1; possibly TRBD1 or TRBD2 for D (5 bases each). This CDR3 comprises 11 residues. V was clipped by 2 bases and J by 9 bases, with 8 bases between them. Per germline, CDR1 DFQATT and CDR2 SNEGSKA (reference sequence). The CDR3 spells CSARSGTEQFF. The CDR3 bases are TGCAGTGCTAGATCTGGGACTGAGCAGTTCTTC.

The chain combines TRBV5-1 with TRBJ1-5; a weak D match, TRBD1 (6 bases). This CDR3 contains 14 residues. Germline V CDR1 and CDR2: SGHRS, YFSETQ. The ends were cut back, 4 bases at V and 7 bases at J, with 15 bases in the middle. The CDR3 spells CASSPGEGGQPQHF. CDR3 DNA sequence: TGCGCCAGCAGCCCAGGGGAGGGCGGGCAGCCCCAGCATTTT.

The rearrangement links TRBV29-1 to TRBJ1-4, with 9 bases that match TRBD1. J was trimmed by 6 bases and V by 5 bases; bases with no gene match: 4. The CDR3 is 13 amino acids. Germline V CDR1 and CDR2: SQVTM, ANQGSEA. CDR3 sequence: CSVSTGGYEKLFF. The CDR3, as DNA: TGCAGCGTTTCGACAGGGGGATATGAAAAACTGTTTTTT.

The chain recombines TRBV28 with TRBJ2-3, with 8 bases lining up with TRBD1. CDR3 length equals 15 residues. Germline V lookup: CDR1 MDHEN, CDR2 SYDVKM. The V and J ends lost 5 bases and 2 bases, in that order; junction bases with no gene match: 6. The CDR3 spells CASSQRTGNTDTQYF. The CDR3 nucleotides read TGTGCCAGCAGTCAACGGACAGGGAACACAGATACGCAGTATTTT.

The rearrangement uses TRBV6-1 and TRBJ2-4; the D gene is possibly TRBD1 (5 bases). The length of the CDR3 is 17 residues. Trimming removed 3 bases at V and 0 bases at J, with 15 bases between. The germline gives CDR1 MNHNS, CDR2 SASEGT. CDR3 residues: CASSDQGGPVAKNIQYF. The CDR3 nucleotides read TGTGCCAGCAGTGATCAGGGCGGACCAGTAGCCAAAAACATTCAGTACTTC.

The V call is TRBV27, the J call TRBJ1-5, with 10 bases fitting TRBD1. The CDR3 extends over 15 amino acids. V shed 2 bases and J 2 bases; nucleotides not matched to a gene: 0. Germline CDR1 reads MNHEY; CDR2 reads SMNVEV (reference sequence). For the CDR3, the DNA is TGTGCCAGCAGTTTAGGACAGGGGGGCAATCAGCCCCAGCATTTT. Protein product: CASSLGQGGNQPQHF.

V and J are TRBV18 and TRBJ1-5; D is unresolved. CDR1 is KGHSH, CDR2 LQKENI, per germline. V was trimmed by 5 bases and J by 1 base, leaving 6 bases between them. The CDR3 runs 13 residues. CDR3 nucleotides: TGTGCCAGCTCAATAGAGAGCAATCAGCCCCAGCATTTT. Its protein is CASSIESNQPQHF.

The CDR3 nucleotides read TGTGCCAGCAGTCGGAGGGGACTACAACTCTCAGATACGCAGTATTTT. Its protein is CASSRRGLQLSDTQYF. V usage is TRBV7-8 and J usage is TRBJ2-3; 7 bases map to TRBD2. V was clipped by 6 bases and J by 4 bases; unmatched bases: 13. Germline values: CDR1 SGHVS, CDR2 FQNEAQ. The CDR3 covers 16 residues.

The rearrangement joins TRBV11-2 to TRBJ1-2; TRBD1 matches at 8 bases. This CDR3 has 14 amino acids. The trim removed 4 bases at V and 2 bases at J, leaving 3 bases unmatched. CDR1 is SGHAT and CDR2 is FQNNGV in the germline V gene. The CDR3 loop reads CASSSTGVNYGYTF. CDR3 coding DNA: TGTGCCAGCAGCTCGACAGGGGTGAACTATGGCTACACCTTC.

The rearrangement links TRBV5-6 to TRBJ2-5; 7 bases map to TRBD1. The V and J ends lost 0 bases and 5 bases, in that order; junction bases with no gene match: 4. The CDR3 totals 14 residues. Germline CDR1 is SGHDT and CDR2 is YYEEEE. The CDR3 DNA is TGTGCCAGCAGCTTGGAGGGGGCGGATGAGACCCAGTACTTC. Protein sequence: CASSLEGADETQYF.

The CDR3: CASSLDSPMNTEAFF. CDR3 nucleotides: TGTGCCAGCAGCTTAGACAGTCCGATGAACACTGAAGCTTTCTTT. The chain employs TRBV7-8 and TRBJ1-1; D is ambiguous. The CDR3 sequence is 15 residues long. Germline assignment: CDR1 SGHVS and CDR2 FQNEAQ. Trimming took off 1 base at V and 0 bases at J, with 9 bases between the two ends.